This T cell receptor beta chain originates from a study of metastatic and nonmetastatic thyroid tumors. For the study at large: Malignant and benign thyroid patients had repertoires compared in peripheral blood and tumor or nodule tissue.

Each patient came to thyroid surgery without any prior treatment (of any kind). Authors' processing steps: In papillary thyroid cancer, a distant-metastasis classifier was built using CDR3 differences across clinicopathological groups. Via MiXCR, TCRdb re-called the PCR reads. The V and J calls reflect TCRdb's pipeline rather than the authors' work. The sample lists about 92,000 clones; about 15% were seen once. There are many counts of this clone. Its antigen remains unknown. Findings and limits, study-wide: When malignant thyroid tumors were compared with benign nodules, TCR beta diversity was reportedly significantly higher in the malignant tumors. This held in both blood and tumor samples.

V dropped 5 bases and J dropped 4; count of bases not matched to a gene: 13. There are 18 residues in the CDR3. Germline CDR1 is SGHVS and CDR2 is FNYEAQ. The rearrangement uses TRBV7-6 and TRBJ2-6; TRBD1 aligns across 8 bases. Source material: blood. This receptor was obtained from a female donor with papillary thyroid cancer or a benign thyroid nodule (not recorded which). Some clones in this sample may be carry-over from other donors' samples. The CDR3 sequence: CASSLRIQQGGGANVLTF. In nucleotides, the CDR3 is TGTGCCAGCAGCCTCCGAATTCAACAGGGGGGCGGGGCCAACGTCCTGACTTTC.